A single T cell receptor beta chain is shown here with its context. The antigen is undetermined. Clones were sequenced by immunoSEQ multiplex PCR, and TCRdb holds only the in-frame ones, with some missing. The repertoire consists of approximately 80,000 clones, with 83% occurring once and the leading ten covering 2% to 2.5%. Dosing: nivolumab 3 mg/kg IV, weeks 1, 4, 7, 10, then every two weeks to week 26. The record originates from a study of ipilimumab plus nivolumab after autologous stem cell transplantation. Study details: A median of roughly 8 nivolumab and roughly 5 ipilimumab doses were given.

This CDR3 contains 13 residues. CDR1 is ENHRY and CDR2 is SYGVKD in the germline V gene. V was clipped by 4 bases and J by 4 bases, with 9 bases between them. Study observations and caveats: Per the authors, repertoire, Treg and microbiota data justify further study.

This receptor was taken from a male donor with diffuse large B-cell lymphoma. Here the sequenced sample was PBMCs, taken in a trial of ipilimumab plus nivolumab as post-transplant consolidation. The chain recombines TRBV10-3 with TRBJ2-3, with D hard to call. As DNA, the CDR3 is TGTGCCATCAGTGTTCGACAAGCAGATACGCAGTATTTT. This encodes CAISVRQADTQYF.